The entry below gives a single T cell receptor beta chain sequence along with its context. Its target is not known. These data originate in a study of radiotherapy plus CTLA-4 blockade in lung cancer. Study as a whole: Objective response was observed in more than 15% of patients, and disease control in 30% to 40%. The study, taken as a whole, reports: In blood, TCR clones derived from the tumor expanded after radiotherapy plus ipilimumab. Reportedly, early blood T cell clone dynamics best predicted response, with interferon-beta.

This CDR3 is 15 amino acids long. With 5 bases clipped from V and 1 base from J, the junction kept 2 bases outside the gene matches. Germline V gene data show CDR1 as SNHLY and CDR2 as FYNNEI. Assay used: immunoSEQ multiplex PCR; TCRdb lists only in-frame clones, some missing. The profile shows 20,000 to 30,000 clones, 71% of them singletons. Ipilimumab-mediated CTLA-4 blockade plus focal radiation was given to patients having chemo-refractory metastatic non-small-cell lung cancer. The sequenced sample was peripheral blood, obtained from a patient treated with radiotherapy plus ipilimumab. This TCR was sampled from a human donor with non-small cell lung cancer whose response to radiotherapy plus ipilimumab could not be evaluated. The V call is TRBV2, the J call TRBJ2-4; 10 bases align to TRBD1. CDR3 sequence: CASSWDRGAKNIQYF. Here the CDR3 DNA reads TGTGCCAGCAGTTGGGACAGGGGTGCCAAAAACATTCAGTACTTC. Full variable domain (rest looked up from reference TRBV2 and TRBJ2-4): EPEVTQTPSHQVTQMGQEVILRCVPISNHLYFYWYRQILGQKVEFLVSFYNNEISEKSEIFDDQFSVERPDGSNFTLKIRSTKLEDSAMYFCASSWDRGAKNIQYFGAGTRLSVL.